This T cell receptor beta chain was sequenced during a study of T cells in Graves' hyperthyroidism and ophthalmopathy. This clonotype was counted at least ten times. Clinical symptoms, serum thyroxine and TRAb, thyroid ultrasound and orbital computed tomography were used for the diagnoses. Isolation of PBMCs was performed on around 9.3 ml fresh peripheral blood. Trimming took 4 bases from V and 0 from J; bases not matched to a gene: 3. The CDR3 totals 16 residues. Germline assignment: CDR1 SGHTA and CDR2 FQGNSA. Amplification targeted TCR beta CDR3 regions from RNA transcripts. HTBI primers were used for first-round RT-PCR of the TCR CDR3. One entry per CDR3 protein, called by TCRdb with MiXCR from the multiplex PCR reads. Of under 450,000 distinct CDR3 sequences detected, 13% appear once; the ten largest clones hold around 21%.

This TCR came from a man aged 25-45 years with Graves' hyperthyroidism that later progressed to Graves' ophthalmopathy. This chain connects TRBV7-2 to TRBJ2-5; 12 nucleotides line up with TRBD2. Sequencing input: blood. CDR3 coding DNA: TGTGCCAGCAGCTGGGGACTAGCGGGCCACCAAGAGACCCAGTACTTC. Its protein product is CASSWGLAGHQETQYF.